Listed below are T cell receptor beta chains from one sample, sequenced in a study of T cell responses to AZD1222 COVID-19 vaccine. Using immunoSEQ multiplex PCR, the repertoire was profiled, and TCRdb retains in-frame clones only, with some absent. The sample has tens of thousands of clones; roughly nine tenths are singletons. The specimen was peripheral blood, collected 28 days after the second AZD1222 dose. These receptors were taken from an adult who received the AZD1222 COVID-19 vaccine. Each CDR3 is given with its conserved first and last residue. D genes are given only for firm matches. The size field is filled for only some rows; it gives once, few, many or a size class.

j_call: TRBJ1-4
clone_size: -
d_call: TRBD1
v_call: TRBV19
cdr3_nt: TGTGCCAGTAGTGCGACAGGGGGAGGGGAAAAACTGTTTTTT
cdr3_aa: CASSATGGGEKLFF

j_call: TRBJ2-7
clone_size: -
d_call: TRBD1
v_call: TRBV28
cdr3_nt: TGTGCCAGCGAAATAGGGGGACAGGGGTTATACGAGCAGTACTTC
cdr3_aa: CASEIGGQGLYEQYF

j_call: TRBJ2-1
clone_size: -
d_call: -
v_call: TRBV5-1
cdr3_nt: TGCGCCAGCAGCTTTGACCAGAACAATGAGCAGTTCTTC
cdr3_aa: CASSFDQNNEQFF

j_call: TRBJ1-2
clone_size: once
d_call: -
v_call: TRBV9
cdr3_nt: TGTGCCAGCAGCGTAGGTCAGACTAACTATGGCTACACCTTC
cdr3_aa: CASSVGQTNYGYTF

j_call: TRBJ1-3
clone_size: -
d_call: -
v_call: TRBV4-1
cdr3_nt: TGCGCCAGCAGCCAAGCATCGCCAGGAGGAGGAAACACCATATATTTT
cdr3_aa: CASSQASPGGGNTIYF

j_call: TRBJ1-5
clone_size: once
d_call: -
v_call: TRBV15
cdr3_nt: TGTGCCACCAGCCCAAGAGGAGGATATAGCAATCAGCCCCAGCATTTT
cdr3_aa: CATSPRGGYSNQPQHF

j_call: TRBJ1-1
clone_size: -
d_call: -
v_call: TRBV6-5
cdr3_nt: TGTGCCAGCCGCCCGGGGATGGACACTGAAGCTTTCTTT
cdr3_aa: CASRPGMDTEAFF

j_call: TRBJ2-3
clone_size: -
d_call: -
v_call: TRBV6-4
cdr3_nt: TGTGCCAGCAGTGAGAACAGAGATACGCAGTATTTT
cdr3_aa: CASSENRDTQYF

j_call: TRBJ2-1
clone_size: once
d_call: -
v_call: TRBV4-2
cdr3_nt: TGTGCCAGCAGCCAAGAGACGTGGGGAAAAGCGGGCTCCTACAATGAGCAGTTCTTC
cdr3_aa: CASSQETWGKAGSYNEQFF

j_call: TRBJ2-2
clone_size: -
d_call: -
v_call: TRBV19
cdr3_nt: TGTGCCAGTAGTGCCCCAGAGTTTGGTGAGGCCGGGGAGCTGTTTTTT
cdr3_aa: CASSAPEFGEAGELFF

j_call: TRBJ2-7
clone_size: -
d_call: TRBD2
v_call: TRBV15
cdr3_nt: TGTGCCACCAGCAGAGCTCTAGCGGGATTATACGAGCAGTACTTC
cdr3_aa: CATSRALAGLYEQYF

j_call: TRBJ1-2
clone_size: -
d_call: TRBD1
v_call: TRBV5-1
cdr3_nt: TGCGCCAGCAGCTTTGGACAGGGCCGCTATGGCTACACCTTC
cdr3_aa: CASSFGQGRYGYTF

j_call: TRBJ2-1
clone_size: -
d_call: -
v_call: TRBV3-1/TRBV3-2
cdr3_nt: TGTGCCAGCAGCCGCCAGCCCAACAATGAGCAGTTCTTC
cdr3_aa: CASSRQPNNEQFF

j_call: TRBJ2-2
clone_size: -
d_call: TRBD1
v_call: TRBV27
cdr3_nt: TGTGCCAGCAGGCTGGACAGGGTCGTCACCGGGGAGCTGTTTTTT
cdr3_aa: CASRLDRVVTGELFF

j_call: TRBJ2-7
clone_size: -
d_call: -
v_call: TRBV5-1
cdr3_nt: TGCGCCAGCAGCTTGGCCACTCAAGACTACGAGCAGTACTTC
cdr3_aa: CASSLATQDYEQYF

j_call: TRBJ1-4
clone_size: -
d_call: -
v_call: TRBV21-1
cdr3_nt: TGTGCCAGCAGCAAAGGGGCAACTAATGAAAAACTGTTTTTT
cdr3_aa: CASSKGATNEKLFF

j_call: TRBJ2-1
clone_size: -
d_call: -
v_call: TRBV20-1
cdr3_nt: TGCAGTGCTAGTCCGACTTGGAATGAGCAGTTCTTC
cdr3_aa: CSASPTWNEQFF

j_call: TRBJ1-5
clone_size: -
d_call: -
v_call: TRBV4-1
cdr3_nt: TGCGCCAGCAGCCAAGTCCCGGCAGGGAAAAGCAATCAGCCCCAGCATTTT
cdr3_aa: CASSQVPAGKSNQPQHF

j_call: TRBJ1-2
clone_size: -
d_call: TRBD1
v_call: TRBV5-4
cdr3_nt: TGTGCCAGCAGCTCGTATACGGACAGGGGGCGCAATGGCTACACCTTC
cdr3_aa: CASSSYTDRGRNGYTF

j_call: TRBJ2-1
clone_size: -
d_call: TRBD2
v_call: TRBV5-1
cdr3_nt: TGCGCCAGCAGCTTGGGGACTAGCGGGAGGACTTACAATGAGCAGTTCTTC
cdr3_aa: CASSLGTSGRTYNEQFF

j_call: TRBJ2-7
clone_size: -
d_call: -
v_call: TRBV7-2
cdr3_nt: TGTGCCAGCAGCTTAAACCCAGGAGGCGAGCAGTACTTC
cdr3_aa: CASSLNPGGEQYF

j_call: TRBJ1-6
clone_size: -
d_call: -
v_call: TRBV2
cdr3_nt: TGTGCCAGCAGTAACTCGGCGGGGGGGAGCCTCCACTTT
cdr3_aa: CASSNSAGGSLHF

j_call: TRBJ1-2
clone_size: -
d_call: -
v_call: TRBV7-6
cdr3_nt: TGTGCCAGCAGCCCCGACAGTCAAGTCTTCTATGGCTACACCTTC
cdr3_aa: CASSPDSQVFYGYTF

j_call: TRBJ2-2
clone_size: -
d_call: -
v_call: TRBV29-1
cdr3_nt: TGCAGCGTGGGGGGTCTCGCGAACACCGGGGAGCTGTTTTTT
cdr3_aa: CSVGGLANTGELFF

j_call: TRBJ2-2
clone_size: -
d_call: -
v_call: TRBV6-1
cdr3_nt: TGTGCCAGCAGTGCCCTGACAAGTTCGGGCACCGGGGAGCTGTTTTTT
cdr3_aa: CASSALTSSGTGELFF